What follows are 14 T cell receptor beta chains derived from one specimen sequenced in a study of beta chain features in type 1 diabetes. Expressed TCRB transcripts got sequenced, as all isolated RNA was reverse transcribed. The method was immunoSEQ multiplex PCR; TCRdb's version includes in-frame clones alone and lacks a portion of them. The sample lists hundreds of thousands of clones, 15% occurring once. The sequenced sample consisted of naive CD4+ T cells from blood. The receptors originated from a man between 18 and 29 years old in good health.

This clone turned up a few times. V is TRBV25-1 and J is TRBJ1-2, with TRBD1 as a possible D gene (5 bases). The CDR3 covers 14 residues. The V gene lost 0 bases and the J gene lost 5 bases, with 10 bases spanning the gap. Germline V lookup: CDR1 MGHDK, CDR2 SYGVNS. The CDR3 DNA reads TGTGCCAGCAGTGAATACAGGCAGGGTTATGGCTACACCTTC. It is translated as CASSEYRQGYGYTF.

This clone was observed a handful of times. The V and J genes are TRBV9 and TRBJ1-1, with D unresolved. V lost 2 bases and J lost 3, with 11 bases in between. Germline-derived CDR1 and CDR2 are SGDLS and YYNGEE. The CDR3 consists of 14 residues. In DNA form, the CDR3 reads TGTGCCAGCAGCGTCGAAGGAGGGTACACTGAAGCTTTCTTT. Its protein is CASSVEGGYTEAFF.

This clone was picked up a small number of times. The rearrangement links TRBV10-3 to TRBJ1-2, with TRBD1 matching over 12 bases. V lost 10 bases and J lost 4; bases outside the gene matches: 10. Germline CDR1 is ENHRY and CDR2 is SYGVKD. This CDR3 has 15 amino acids. CDR3 protein: CATTGQGAAGYGYTF. In DNA, the CDR3 is TGTGCCACCACGGGACAGGGGGCCGCGGGCTATGGCTACACCTTC.

This clone was counted only a few times. Additional DNA sequences in this sample encode the identical CDR3. The V call is TRBV7-2, the J call TRBJ2-5; D is perhaps TRBD1 (6 bases). V was cut by 5 bases and J by 5 bases, with 12 bases left in between. The germline V gene encodes CDR1 SGHTA and CDR2 FQGNSA. The CDR3 contains 13 residues. The CDR3 here is CASSPGVRETQYF. CDR3 bases: TGTGCCAGCAGCCCAGGGGTTCGCGAGACCCAGTACTTC.

The V gene is TRBV10-3, the J gene TRBJ1-2, with TRBD1 as a possible D gene (5 bases). CDR1 and CDR2 (germline): ENHRY, SYGVKD. V was shortened by 8 bases and J by 7 bases, with 14 bases between the two germline ends. The CDR3 is 12 residues long. CDR3 in amino acids: CAIASRESGYTF. CDR3 nucleotides: TGTGCCATCGCAAGCAGGGAATCTGGCTACACCTTC.

The rearrangement joins TRBV9 to TRBJ1-1; no clear D gene. V lost 0 bases to trimming and J lost 2 bases, with 8 bases between them. Germline V gene lookup returns CDR1 SGDLS and CDR2 YYNGEE. CDR3 length equals 14 residues. CDR3 DNA: TGTGCCAGCAGCGTAGGGTGGGTTAACACTGAAGCTTTCTTT. It translates to CASSVGWVNTEAFF.

This rearrangement joins TRBV5-4 to TRBJ2-5; a weak D match, TRBD1 (6 bases). The CDR3 has 14 amino acids. Deletions cut 4 bases from V and 6 bases from J, with 16 bases between. Germline V gene sequence: CDR1 SGHNT, CDR2 YYREEE (reference sequence). As DNA, the CDR3 is TGTGCCAGCAGCCCGGACAGACTCGTGAAGACCCAGTACTTC. Its protein is CASSPDRLVKTQYF.

This clone has only a few counts. The rearrangement uses TRBV9 and TRBJ1-2, with TRBD1 as a possible D gene (6 bases). The CDR3 is 13 amino acids. Trimming took 2 bases from V and 7 from J, leaving 12 bases between them. Germline loops: CDR1 SGDLS, CDR2 YYNGEE. This CDR3 reads CASSVITGIGYTF. CDR3 DNA: TGTGCCAGCAGCGTTATAACAGGGATTGGCTACACCTTC.

This clone was detected only a few times. The V gene is TRBV30, the J gene TRBJ1-3, with D unresolved. CDR1 is GTSNPN, CDR2 SVGIG, per germline (reference sequence). This CDR3 has 12 residues. V was trimmed by 4 bases and J by 0 bases, leaving 4 bases between them. In DNA, the CDR3 is TGTGCCTGGACAGCCTCTGGAAACACCATATATTTT. Residues: CAWTASGNTIYF.

This clone showed up just a few times. This sequence joins TRBV10-3 and TRBJ1-5, with unresolved D. Germline CDR1 reads ENHRY; CDR2 reads SYGVKD. Deletions cut 4 bases from V and 4 bases from J, with 11 bases between. CDR3 size: 14 residues. CDR3 amino acids: CAISGGNSNQPQHF. CDR3 bases: TGTGCCATCAGTGGGGGAAACAGTAATCAGCCCCAGCATTTT.

This clone was observed a few times. J is TRBJ2-1 and V is TRBV9; 10 bases are shared with TRBD2. The CDR3 has 16 residues. CDR1 and CDR2 from the germline V gene are SGDLS and YYNGEE. V gave up 3 bases and J gave up 3 bases; unmatched junction bases: 6. This chain's CDR3 is CASSALKREGYNEQFF. As DNA, the CDR3 is TGTGCCAGCAGCGCCCTTAAGCGGGAGGGCTACAATGAGCAGTTCTTC.

The V call is TRBV30, the J call TRBJ2-7; the D is unclear. Trimming shortened V by 3 bases and J by 5 bases, and 5 bases separated the two germline ends. The CDR3 length is 10 residues. Germline V gives CDR1 GTSNPN, CDR2 SVGIG (reference sequence). CDR3 loop: CAWSLNEQYF. Written as DNA, the CDR3 is TGTGCCTGGAGCTTGAACGAGCAGTACTTC.

In its sample, this clone was seen a few times. The genes are TRBV27 and TRBJ1-2; TRBD1 matches at 9 bases. The germline V gene has CDR1 MNHEY and CDR2 SMNVEV (reference sequence). CDR3 size: 16 residues. Trimming at V came to 3 bases and at J to 1 base, leaving 6 bases not matched to a gene. The CDR3: CASSLEGQGSNYGYTF. The CDR3 bases are TGTGCCAGCAGTTTGGAGGGACAGGGAAGTAACTATGGCTACACCTTC.

This clone was observed a handful of times. The rearrangement links TRBV9 to TRBJ2-3; a weak D match, TRBD2 (7 bases). The V and J ends lost 2 bases and 1 base respectively, with 23 bases between them. The CDR3 has 19 amino acids. Germline V gene sequence: CDR1 SGDLS, CDR2 YYNGEE. The CDR3: CASSVKPGTAGARTDTQYF. The DNA for the CDR3 is TGTGCCAGCAGCGTGAAACCCGGGACCGCGGGGGCCCGCACAGATACGCAGTATTTT.